What follows are 13 T cell receptor beta chains derived from one specimen sequenced in a study of early T cells in non-severe SARS-CoV-2 infection. TCRdb recomputed calls from the 5' RACE reads with MiXCR, one row per CDR3 protein. The table has fewer than 60,000 distinct CDR3 sequences, about 9.1% seen once. The specimen sequenced was whole blood. All receptors come from an adult who was a healthcare worker with PCR-confirmed SARS-CoV-2 infection or an uninfected control (not recorded which).

This clonotype was counted at least ten times. The V call is TRBV27, the J call TRBJ2-3, with TRBD2 identical over 12 bases. V shed 5 bases and J 1 base; nucleotides not matched to a gene: 4. The germline V gene has CDR1 MNHEY and CDR2 SMNVEV (reference sequence). The CDR3 extends over 16 amino acids. The CDR3: CASSILAGGGTDTQYF. The DNA for the CDR3 is TGTGCCAGCAGTATTCTAGCGGGGGGGGGCACAGATACGCAGTATTTT.

V gene TRBV9 combines with J gene TRBJ2-7; maybe TRBD2 (6 bases). In germline, CDR1 is SGDLS, CDR2 YYNGEE. This CDR3 comprises 14 residues. V lost 4 bases and J 3 bases, leaving 14 bases between the germline ends. CDR3 nucleotides: TGTGCCAGCAGCCCCGGTGATAGCGGCTACGAGCAGTACTTC. It encodes CASSPGDSGYEQYF.

This clonotype was detected ten times or more. This chain connects TRBV7-2 to TRBJ1-1; TRBD1 matches 11 bases. The CDR3 extends over 14 amino acids. The V gene end was trimmed by 5 bases and the J gene end by 5 bases; junction bases not matched to a gene: 4. Germline values: CDR1 SGHTA, CDR2 FQGNSA. The CDR3 sequence: CASSQDRGHTEAFF. DNA for the CDR3: TGTGCCAGCAGCCAGGACAGGGGGCATACTGAAGCTTTCTTT. Filled out from reference TRBV7-2 and TRBJ1-1, the complete variable domain reads GAGVSQSPSNKVTEKGKDVELRCDPISGHTALYWYRQSLGQGLEFLIYFQGNSAPDKSGLPSDRFSAERTGGSVSTLTIQRTQQEDSAVYLCASSQDRGHTEAFFGQGTRLTVV.

The chain links TRBV11-2 to TRBJ1-3; D uncertain. CDR1 and CDR2 from the germline V gene are SGHAT and FQNNGV. The length of the CDR3 is 11 residues. The V end was cut by 5 bases, the J end by 9 bases, with 8 bases between. DNA for the CDR3: TGTGCCAGCAGCCCCCAGCGCACCATATATTTT. Translating it yields CASSPQRTIYF.

The chain is built from TRBV6-2 or TRBV6-3 and TRBJ2-4; D is possibly TRBD1 (6 bases). Germline CDR1 MNHEY, CDR2 SVGEGT. CDR3 size: 14 residues. The germline V and J ends were trimmed by 6 bases and 3 bases, with 12 bases remaining between them. In DNA form, the CDR3 reads TGTGCCAGCAGAACGGGACACCTCAAAAACATTCAGTACTTC. Translating it yields CASRTGHLKNIQYF.

At least ten counts were recorded for this clonotype. The gene calls are TRBV5-8 and TRBJ1-1; D ambiguous. CDR1 SGHTS and CDR2 YDEGEE come from the germline V gene. This CDR3 contains 13 residues. V was trimmed by 2 bases and J by 2 bases, leaving 7 bases between them. CDR3 bases: TGTGCCAGCAGCTTTTACGCCAACACTGAAGCTTTCTTT. This sequence encodes CASSFYANTEAFF. The full variable domain, its missing parts supplied by reference TRBV5-8 and TRBJ1-1, is EAGVTQSPTHLIKTRGQQATLRCSPISGHTSVYWYQQALGLGLQFLLWYDEGEERNRGNFPPRFSGRQFPNYSSELNVNALELEDSALYLCASSFYANTEAFFGQGTRLTVV.

The J gene is TRBJ1-4, the V gene TRBV6-5, with TRBD1 identical over 8 bases. V lost 6 bases and J lost 4; bases outside the gene matches: 4. The CDR3 has 14 residues. Per germline, CDR1 MNHEY and CDR2 SVGAGI. The CDR3 DNA follows: TGTGCCAGCAGGTCACAGGGGGGTAATGAAAAACTGTTTTTT. Its protein is CASRSQGGNEKLFF.

Points on this clonotype: A read error may account for a junction end that differs from germline. This chain joins TRBV6-1 and TRBJ1-1, with 7 bases identical to TRBD1. The CDR3 totals 14 residues. Looked up from germline, CDR1 is MNHNS and CDR2 is SASEGT. The CDR3 is CTSRDRDWNTEAFF. The CDR3 DNA reads as TGTACCAGCAGAGACAGGGATTGGAACACTGAAGCTTTCTTT.

This clonotype was detected ten times or more. The chain employs TRBV7-6 and TRBJ2-1, with TRBD2 identical over 7 bases. The CDR3 is 16 residues long. The germline CDR1 and CDR2 sequences are SGHVS and FNYEAQ. V trimming: 3 bases; J trimming: 0 bases; junction bases outside the gene matches: 5. The CDR3 DNA follows: TGTGCCAGCAGCTTCACTAGCGCGAGCTCCTACAATGAGCAGTTCTTC. Translation gives CASSFTSASSYNEQFF.

Many counts were recorded for this clonotype. The chain recombines TRBV2 with TRBJ1-6; D gene unclear. Trimming left V 4 bases short and J 13 bases short, with 14 bases between. The CDR3 sequence is 13 residues long. Germline CDR1 reads SNHLY; CDR2 reads FYNNEI. DNA of the CDR3: TGTGCCAGCAGTGTTATGGGGAAGTCTCCCCTCCACTTT. Protein sequence: CASSVMGKSPLHF.

This chain links TRBV11-1 with TRBJ1-1; D gene unclear. CDR1 is SGHAT, CDR2 FQDESV, per germline (reference sequence). This CDR3 comprises 13 residues. Deletions cut 3 bases from V and 3 bases from J, with 8 bases between. CDR3 sequence: CASSFGRDTEAFF. In DNA, the CDR3 is TGTGCCAGCAGCTTTGGGCGGGACACTGAAGCTTTCTTT.

This clonotype was picked up many times. CDR3 amino acids: CASSLAGTTRSGNTIYF. Written as DNA, the CDR3 is TGTGCCAGCAGCTTAGCGGGGACTACTAGGTCTGGAAACACCATATATTTT. The chain joins TRBV7-2 to TRBJ1-3, with a weak D call TRBD1 (5 bases). Germline CDR1 is SGHTA and CDR2 is FQGNSA. This CDR3 has 17 residues. With 0 bases removed from V and 1 base from J, the gap between germline ends came to 13 bases.

This clonotype showed up many times. This rearrangement joins TRBV27 to TRBJ2-1; D ambiguous. The CDR3 spans 12 residues. Deletions cut 7 bases from V and 7 bases from J, with 11 bases between. Germline values: CDR1 MNHEY, CDR2 SMNVEV (reference sequence). The CDR3 DNA sequence: TGTGCCAGCAATGGCCTGAATAATGAGCAGTTCTTC. As protein: CASNGLNNEQFF.